This paragraph covers one TCR beta chain sequence. Its antigen is not known. The data belong to a study of CD8+ T cells in alopecia areata. Study at large: Treated patients were given 5 to 10 mg oral tofacitinib twice daily. Study conclusions and caveats: Normal scalp showed lower clonality than lesional scalp, especially alopecia totalis/universalis.

The CDR3 has 15 residues. From germline, CDR1 is GTSNPN and CDR2 SVGIG (reference sequence). Trimming cost V 4 bases and J 0 bases; bases outside gene matches: 7. In each case, RNA was isolated and then reverse transcribed into cDNA as the sequencing template. Generated by immunoSEQ multiplex PCR, the TCRdb table keeps only in-frame clones and is missing some. The sample yields roughly 140,000 clones, about 51% seen once. The sequenced sample was CD8+ T cells sorted from blood, obtained at week 0. The genes are TRBV30 and TRBJ2-3; 7 nucleotides align to TRBD2. The receptor was isolated from a human donor with alopecia areata. CDR3 residues: CAWIFSGLSTDTQYF. The CDR3 DNA sequence: TGTGCCTGGATCTTTAGCGGGCTTAGCACAGATACGCAGTATTTT. Based on the CDR3 plus reference TRBV30 and TRBJ2-3, the full variable domain is SQTIHQWPATLVQPVGSPLSLECTVEGTSNPNLYWYRQAAGRGLQLLFYSVGIGQISSEVPQNLSASRPQDRQFILSSKKLLLSDSGFYLCAWIFSGLSTDTQYFGPGTRLTVL.